There are a few counts of the clone carrying this T cell receptor beta chain. The data are from a study of T cell changes during pregnancy in multiple sclerosis. Sequencing used immunoSEQ multiplex PCR; TCRdb keeps in-frame clones, though not all of them. The repertoire holds approximately 60,000 clones, with around 90% as singletons. The material sequenced was CD4+ T cells from peripheral blood mononuclear cells, taken in the second trimester of pregnancy. This sequence originates from a female donor with multiple sclerosis, enrolled in a pregnancy study.

CDR3 residues: CASSSEGGSNQPQHF. CDR3 sequence (DNA): TGTGCCAGTAGTAGCGAGGGCGGTAGCAATCAGCCCCAGCATTTT. J is TRBJ1-5 and V is TRBV19; no firm D call. CDR1 LNHDA and CDR2 SQIVND come from the germline V gene (reference sequence). The CDR3 length is 15 residues. Trimming shortened V by 4 bases and J by 0 bases, and 10 bases separated the two germline ends.